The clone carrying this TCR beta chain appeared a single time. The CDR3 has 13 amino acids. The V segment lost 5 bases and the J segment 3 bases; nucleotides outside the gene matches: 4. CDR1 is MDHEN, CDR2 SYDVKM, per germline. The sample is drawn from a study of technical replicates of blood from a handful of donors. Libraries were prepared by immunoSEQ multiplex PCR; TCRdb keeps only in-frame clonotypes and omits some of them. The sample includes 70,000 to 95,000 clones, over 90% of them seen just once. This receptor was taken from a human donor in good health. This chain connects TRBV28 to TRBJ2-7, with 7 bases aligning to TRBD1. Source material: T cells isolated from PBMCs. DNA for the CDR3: TGTGCCAGCAGTAATGACAGGGTCTACGAGCAGTACTTC. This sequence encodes CASSNDRVYEQYF. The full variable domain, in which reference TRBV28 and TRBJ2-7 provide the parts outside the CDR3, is DVKVTQSSRYLVKRTGEKVFLECVQDMDHENMFWYRQDPGLGLRLIYFSYDVKMKEKGDIPEGYSVSREKKERFSLILESASTNQTSMYLCASSNDRVYEQYFGPGTRLTVT.